This entry lists 7 T cell receptor beta chains sequenced from one sample in a study of neoadjuvant anti-PD-1 for oral cavity cancer. Regarding time point: after neoadjuvant nivolumab, at surgical resection. TCRdb's copy holds only in-frame clones and misses some; the assay was immunoSEQ multiplex PCR. The table records roughly 68,000 clones, about 86% of them present only once. This sample comprised PBMCs, obtained after nivolumab (anti-PD-1) treatment. These TCRs come from a person aged 35-79 years with oral cavity squamous cell carcinoma.

The sample holds a few counts of this clone. The V call is TRBV5-1, the J call TRBJ2-2, with TRBD1 as a possible D gene (6 bases). V was cut by 5 bases and J by 4 bases, with 9 bases left in between. Germline CDR1 reads SGHRS; CDR2 reads YFSETQ. The CDR3 is made up of 13 amino acids. This CDR3 is CASRQGPTGELFF. The CDR3 coding sequence is TGCGCCAGCAGACAGGGACCCACCGGGGAGCTGTTTTTT.

The chain couples TRBV19 to TRBJ1-1; perhaps TRBD1 as D (5 bases). V gave up 7 bases and J gave up 1 base, with 19 bases separating them. The CDR3 sequence is 16 residues long. Germline V CDR1 and CDR2: LNHDA, SQIVND (reference sequence). CDR3 DNA sequence: TGTGCCAGTACGAGGGACTCTACTAGGGGGAACACTGAAGCTTTCTTT. This codes for CASTRDSTRGNTEAFF.

The CDR3 here is CASSPGLAGQGETQYF. DNA for the CDR3: TGTGCCAGCAGCCCGGGACTAGCGGGCCAGGGGGAGACCCAGTACTTC. The V and J genes are TRBV5-4 and TRBJ2-5; 12 bases fit TRBD2. The V gene end was trimmed by 4 bases and the J gene end by 5 bases; junction bases not matched to a gene: 9. Germline V gives CDR1 SGHNT, CDR2 YYREEE (reference sequence). The CDR3 contains 16 residues.

The chain carries TRBV4-1 and TRBJ1-2; D remains unclear. This CDR3 is built from 13 residues. Germline assignment: CDR1 MGHRA and CDR2 YSYEKL. V lost 1 base and J 5 bases, leaving 8 bases between the germline ends. The CDR3 loop reads CASSQVLGYGYTF. In DNA form, the CDR3 reads TGCGCCAGCAGCCAAGTGCTGGGGTATGGCTACACCTTC.

The chain joins TRBV30 to TRBJ2-7; no clear D. Germline loops: CDR1 GTSNPN, CDR2 SVGIG (reference sequence). CDR3 size: 12 residues. Trimming stripped 2 bases from V and 2 bases from J, with 7 bases between. This chain's CDR3 is CAWSRGPYEQYF. Written as DNA, the CDR3 is TGTGCCTGGAGTCGAGGCCCCTACGAGCAGTACTTC.

V and J are TRBV6-1 and TRBJ1-5; 7 nucleotides agree with TRBD1. V shed 8 bases and J 5 bases; nucleotides not matched to a gene: 6. The germline CDR1 and CDR2 sequences are MNHNS and SASEGT. The CDR3 is 13 amino acids. CDR3 coding DNA: TGTGCCAGCTTGGACAGGCGCGATCAGCCCCAGCATTTT. This sequence encodes CASLDRRDQPQHF.

The chain couples TRBV7-8 to TRBJ1-1; unclear D gene. Looked up from germline, CDR1 is SGHVS and CDR2 is FQNEAQ. The germline V and J ends were trimmed by 5 bases and 1 base, with 8 bases remaining between them. This CDR3 is built from 13 residues. The CDR3 nucleotides read TGTGCCAGCAGCGCCAACTGGAACACTGAAGCTTTCTTT. Encoded protein: CASSANWNTEAFF.